This T cell receptor beta chain stems from a study of T cells after yellow fever vaccination. As for the study in general: Any fraction with a low cell number was prepared using SMART-Seq v4 Ultra Low Input.

Whole-study findings and limits: The secondary response showed a weaker magnitude and a faster peak, day 5 versus 15. Reappearance after the booster was observed for most primary-vaccination clones (about 96% CD4, about 90% CD8).

This CDR3 region has 17 residues. Germline CDR1 is LNHDA and CDR2 is SQIVND (reference sequence). The V segment lost 3 bases and the J segment 7 bases; nucleotides outside the gene matches: 15. The table lists this clonotype with a few counts. Its antigen is undetermined. From the 5' RACE reads, TCRdb called clonotypes with MiXCR, one entry per CDR3 protein. Here the sample spans about 130,000 distinct CDR3 sequences, more than 6% being singletons. The input for sequencing was CD4+ T cells sorted from PBMCs, taken roughly 10 days after the first yellow fever vaccination. The chain joins TRBV19 to TRBJ1-2; 9 positions agree with TRBD1. This sequence originates from a man between 18 and 35 years old who received the YFV17D yellow fever vaccine. The CDR3 protein is CASSMIGTGLQVGGYTF. Written as DNA, the CDR3 is TGTGCCAGTAGTATGATCGGGACAGGGCTTCAAGTCGGTGGCTACACCTTC.